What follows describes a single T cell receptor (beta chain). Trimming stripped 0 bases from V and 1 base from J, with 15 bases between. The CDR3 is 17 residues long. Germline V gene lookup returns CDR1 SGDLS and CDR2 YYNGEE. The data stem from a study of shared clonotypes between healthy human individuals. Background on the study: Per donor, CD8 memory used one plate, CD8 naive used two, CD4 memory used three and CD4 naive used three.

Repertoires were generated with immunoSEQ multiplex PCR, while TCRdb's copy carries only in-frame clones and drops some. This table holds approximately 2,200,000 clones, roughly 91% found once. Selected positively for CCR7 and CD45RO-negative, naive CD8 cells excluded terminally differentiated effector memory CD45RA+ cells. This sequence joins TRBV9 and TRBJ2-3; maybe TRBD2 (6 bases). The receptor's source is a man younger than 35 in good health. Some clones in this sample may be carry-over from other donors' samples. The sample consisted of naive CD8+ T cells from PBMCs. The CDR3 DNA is TGTGCCAGCAGCGTAGAGTCCCGGGAGTGGGGCACAGATACGCAGTATTTT. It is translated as CASSVESREWGTDTQYF.